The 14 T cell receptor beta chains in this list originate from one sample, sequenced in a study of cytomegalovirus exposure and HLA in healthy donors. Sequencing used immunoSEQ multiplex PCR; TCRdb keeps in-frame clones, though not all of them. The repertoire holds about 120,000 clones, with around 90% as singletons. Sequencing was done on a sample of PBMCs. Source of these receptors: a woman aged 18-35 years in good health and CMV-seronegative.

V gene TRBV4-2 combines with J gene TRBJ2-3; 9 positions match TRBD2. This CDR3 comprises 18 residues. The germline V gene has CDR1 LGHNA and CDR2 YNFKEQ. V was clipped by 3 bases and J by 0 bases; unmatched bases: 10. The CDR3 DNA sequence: TGTGCCAGCAGCCATATTTCGTCACTAGCGGGTAGCACAGATACGCAGTATTTT. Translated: CASSHISSLAGSTDTQYF.

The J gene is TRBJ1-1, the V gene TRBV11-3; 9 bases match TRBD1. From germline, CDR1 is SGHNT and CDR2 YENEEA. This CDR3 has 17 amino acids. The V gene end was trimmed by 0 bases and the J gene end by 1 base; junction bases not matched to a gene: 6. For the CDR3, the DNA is TGTGCCAGCAGCTTAGATAGGACAGGGGTTTGGAACACTGAAGCTTTCTTT. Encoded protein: CASSLDRTGVWNTEAFF.

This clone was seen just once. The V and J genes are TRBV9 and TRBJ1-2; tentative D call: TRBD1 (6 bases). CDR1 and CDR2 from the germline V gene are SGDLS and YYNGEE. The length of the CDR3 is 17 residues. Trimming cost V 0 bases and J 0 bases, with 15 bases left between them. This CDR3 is CASSVEGVPLANYGYTF. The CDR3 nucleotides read TGTGCCAGCAGCGTAGAGGGGGTCCCCTTAGCTAACTATGGCTACACCTTC.

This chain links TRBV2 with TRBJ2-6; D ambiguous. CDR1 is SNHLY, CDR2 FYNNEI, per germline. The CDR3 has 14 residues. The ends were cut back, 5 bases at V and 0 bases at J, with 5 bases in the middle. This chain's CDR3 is CASSTLSGANVLTF. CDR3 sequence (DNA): TGTGCCAGCAGTACTCTCTCTGGGGCCAACGTCCTGACTTTC.

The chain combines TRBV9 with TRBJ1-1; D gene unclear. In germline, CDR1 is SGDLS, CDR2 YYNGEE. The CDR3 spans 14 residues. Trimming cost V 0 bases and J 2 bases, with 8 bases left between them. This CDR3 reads CASSVALSNTEAFF. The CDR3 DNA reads TGTGCCAGCAGCGTAGCGCTCAGTAACACTGAAGCTTTCTTT. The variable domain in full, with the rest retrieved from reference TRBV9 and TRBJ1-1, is DSGVTQTPKHLITATGQRVTLRCSPRSGDLSVYWYQQSLDQGLQFLIQYYNGEERAKGNILERFSAQQFPDLHSELNLSSLELGDSALYFCASSVALSNTEAFFGQGTRLTVV.

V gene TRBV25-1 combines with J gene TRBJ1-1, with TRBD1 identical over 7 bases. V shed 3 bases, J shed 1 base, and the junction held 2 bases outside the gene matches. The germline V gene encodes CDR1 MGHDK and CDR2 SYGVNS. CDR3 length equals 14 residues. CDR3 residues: CASSDYRGNTEAFF. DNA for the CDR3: TGTGCCAGCAGTGATTACAGGGGGAACACTGAAGCTTTCTTT. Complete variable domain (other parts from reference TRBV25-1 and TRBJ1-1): EADIYQTPRYLVIGTGKKITLECSQTMGHDKMYWYQQDPGMELHLIHYSYGVNSTEKGDLSSESTVSRIRTEHFPLTLESARPSHTSQYLCASSDYRGNTEAFFGQGTRLTVV.

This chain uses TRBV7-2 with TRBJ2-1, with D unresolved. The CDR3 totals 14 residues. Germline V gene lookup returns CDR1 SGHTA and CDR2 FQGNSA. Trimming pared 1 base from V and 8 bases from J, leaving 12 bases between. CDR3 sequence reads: CASSLVGGADEQFF. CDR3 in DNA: TGTGCCAGCAGCTTAGTTGGTGGAGCCGATGAGCAGTTCTTC.

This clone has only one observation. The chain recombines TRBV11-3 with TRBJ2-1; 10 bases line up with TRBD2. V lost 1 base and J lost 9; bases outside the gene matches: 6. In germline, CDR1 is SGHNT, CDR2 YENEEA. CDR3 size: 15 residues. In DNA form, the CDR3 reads TGTGCCAGCAGCTTAGCCCAGACTAGCGGGTCTGAGCAGTTCTTC. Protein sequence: CASSLAQTSGSEQFF.

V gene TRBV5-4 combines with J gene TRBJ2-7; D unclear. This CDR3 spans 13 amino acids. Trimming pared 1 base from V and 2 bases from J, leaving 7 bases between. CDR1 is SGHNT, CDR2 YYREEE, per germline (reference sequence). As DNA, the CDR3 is TGTGCCAGCAGCTTGTTTAGTACCTACGAGCAGTACTTC. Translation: CASSLFSTYEQYF.

The CDR3 here is CASSSRLAANTGELFF. CDR3 sequence (DNA): TGTGCCAGCAGCTCCAGACTAGCGGCAAACACCGGGGAGCTGTTTTTT. The rearrangement joins TRBV7-2 to TRBJ2-2; TRBD2 agrees at 9 bases. The CDR3 runs to 16 residues. V lost 4 bases and J lost 2; bases outside the gene matches: 5. CDR1 is SGHTA, CDR2 FQGNSA, per germline.

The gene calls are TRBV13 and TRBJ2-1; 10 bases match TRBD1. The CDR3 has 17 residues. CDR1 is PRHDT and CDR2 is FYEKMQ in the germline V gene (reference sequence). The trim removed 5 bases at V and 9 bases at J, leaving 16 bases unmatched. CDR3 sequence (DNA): TGTGCCAGCAGCGACCCATCGACAGGGGGCGGTTTCGTTGAGCAGTTCTTC. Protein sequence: CASSDPSTGGGFVEQFF. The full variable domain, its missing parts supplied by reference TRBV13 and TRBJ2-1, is AAGVIQSPRHLIKEKRETATLKCYPIPRHDTVYWYQQGPGQDPQFLISFYEKMQSDKGSIPDRFSAQQFSDYHSELNMSSLELGDSALYFCASSDPSTGGGFVEQFFGPGTRLTVL.

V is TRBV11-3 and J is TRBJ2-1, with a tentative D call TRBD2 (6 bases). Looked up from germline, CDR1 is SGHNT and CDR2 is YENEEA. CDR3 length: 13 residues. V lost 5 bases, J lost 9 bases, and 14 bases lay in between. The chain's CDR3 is CASSPRDPSEQFF. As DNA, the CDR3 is TGTGCCAGCAGCCCGCGGGACCCCAGTGAGCAGTTCTTC.

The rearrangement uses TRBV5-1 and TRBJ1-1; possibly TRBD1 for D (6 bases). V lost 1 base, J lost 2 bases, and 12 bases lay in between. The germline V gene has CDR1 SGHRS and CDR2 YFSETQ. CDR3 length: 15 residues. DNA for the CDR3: TGCGCCAGCAGCTTGAGCCCGGACAGCAACACTGAAGCTTTCTTT. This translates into CASSLSPDSNTEAFF.

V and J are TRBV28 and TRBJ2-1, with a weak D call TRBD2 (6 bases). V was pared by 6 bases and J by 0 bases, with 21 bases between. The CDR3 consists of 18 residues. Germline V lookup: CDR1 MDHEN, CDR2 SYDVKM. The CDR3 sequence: CASRGIAEGRGSYNEQFF. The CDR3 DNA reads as TGTGCCAGCAGGGGAATAGCGGAGGGAAGGGGCTCCTACAATGAGCAGTTCTTC.